The present TCR beta chain was sequenced within a study of cytomegalovirus exposure and HLA in healthy donors. Looking at the study overall: Earlier results showed 90 million to 120 million unique TCR beta sequences derived from around 170 million T cells. Whole-study findings and limits: Immune exposure was documented only through CMV serostatus. Researchers counted 150 to 200 TCR beta chains as cytomegalovirus-associated. In an earlier analysis, most TCR beta V segments were productive about 87% or about 30% of the time.

CDR1 and CDR2 from the germline V gene are GTSNPN and SVGIG (reference sequence). V was clipped by 2 bases and J by 10 bases, with 15 bases between them. CDR3 size: 13 residues. On this clone: Antigen unknown.

Vbeta (60) and Jbeta (13) primers were used in the PCR. Sequenced by immunoSEQ multiplex PCR; TCRdb stores in-frame clones only, minus some. The data show about 110,000 clones, with about two thirds seen just once and 2.8% held by the top ten. The specimen was PBMCs. This TCR was recovered from a female donor in good health and CMV-seronegative. This chain links TRBV30 with TRBJ2-1; possibly TRBD2 for D (5 bases). The chain's CDR3 is CAWSPFGVIEQFF. CDR3 bases: TGTGCCTGGAGTCCATTCGGGGTGATAGAGCAGTTCTTC.